The T cell receptor (beta chain) under discussion was sequenced for a study of cytomegalovirus exposure and HLA in healthy donors. Study-level findings and limits: Clonal expansion, a later analysis showed, was greater in HLA-associated TCR beta chains than in equally common others. The study put 150 to 200 TCR beta chains on its list as cytomegalovirus-associated.

This CDR3 spans 13 amino acids. Looked up from germline, CDR1 is GTSNPN and CDR2 is SVGIG (reference sequence). The V end was cut by 3 bases, the J end by 5 bases, with 12 bases between. In the PCR, 60 Vbeta and 13 Jbeta primers were used. Produced via immunoSEQ multiplex PCR; TCRdb's table is partial and in-frame only. The sample carries under 200,000 clones, 70% to 80% recorded once. With respect to this clone: Its specificity is not known.

The source is a woman aged 35 to 49 in good health and CMV-seronegative. The genes are TRBV30 and TRBJ2-3, with D maybe TRBD2 (7 bases). The specimen sequenced was PBMCs. CDR3 bases: TGTGCCTGGAGCCAAAGGGGGGGAGATACGCAGTATTTT. As protein: CAWSQRGGDTQYF.